This entry lists 10 T cell receptor beta chains sequenced from one sample in a study of blood T cell repertoires in COVID-19. Profiling relied on immunoSEQ multiplex PCR, and the TCRdb table lists in-frame clones only, not all of them. The table shows 270,000 or so clones, with about 87% occurring only once. Input material: PBMCs or T cells enriched from blood (not recorded which). The receptors shown here come from a woman aged 30 to 39 with acute COVID-19.

The J gene is TRBJ1-4, the V gene TRBV11-2; TRBD1 aligns across 7 bases. The CDR3 length is 14 residues. Looked up from germline, CDR1 is SGHAT and CDR2 is FQNNGV. V shed 4 bases and J 3 bases; nucleotides not matched to a gene: 2. CDR3 protein: CASSSQGANEKLFF. The CDR3 DNA is TGTGCCAGCAGCTCGCAGGGGGCTAATGAAAAACTGTTTTTT.

The chain is built from TRBV13 and TRBJ2-3, with 11 nucleotides matching TRBD2. The CDR3 spans 16 residues. Germline-derived CDR1 and CDR2 are PRHDT and FYEKMQ (reference sequence). V gave up 5 bases and J gave up 3 bases; unmatched junction bases: 7. In nucleotides, the CDR3 is TGTGCCAGCAGCGTACTAGCGGGAGAGAGGACAGATACGCAGTATTTT. Amino acid sequence: CASSVLAGERTDTQYF.

The chain recombines TRBV21-1 with TRBJ2-2; TRBD2 is the table's D call and was not checked against the DNA. TRBV21-1 is a pseudogene locus. The CDR3 runs 13 residues. The CDR3 DNA reads as TGTGCCAGCAGCAGAGTACGCACCGGGGAGCTGTTTTTT. It is translated as CASSRVRTGELFF.

The rearrangement uses TRBV13 and TRBJ2-7, with TRBD2 matching 12 bases. Losses at the gene ends were 5 bases for V and 4 bases for J; bases not matched to a gene: 9. Germline assignment: CDR1 PRHDT and CDR2 FYEKMQ (reference sequence). The CDR3 sequence is 16 residues long. CDR3 bases: TGTGCCAGCAGCGCCGGACTAGCGGGGCCAAGATACGAGCAGTACTTC. Translating gives CASSAGLAGPRYEQYF.

This clone is a singleton in its sample. J is TRBJ2-7 and V is TRBV9; D not certain. CDR1 is SGDLS and CDR2 is YYNGEE in the germline V gene. The CDR3 is made up of 12 amino acids. Trimming removed 3 bases from V and 5 bases from J, with 9 bases in between. DNA of the CDR3: TGTGCCAGCAGCGGCGATGAGAACGAGCAGTACTTC. This sequence encodes CASSGDENEQYF. Combining the CDR3 with reference TRBV9 and TRBJ2-7 gives the whole variable domain DSGVTQTPKHLITATGQRVTLRCSPRSGDLSVYWYQQSLDQGLQFLIQYYNGEERAKGNILERFSAQQFPDLHSELNLSSLELGDSALYFCASSGDENEQYFGPGTRLTVT.

The chain employs TRBV6-5 and TRBJ2-1; 9 bases fit TRBD1. Trimming cost V 4 bases and J 9 bases; bases outside gene matches: 4. Germline loops: CDR1 MNHEY, CDR2 SVGAGI. CDR3 length equals 13 residues. Written as DNA, the CDR3 is TGTGCCAGCAGTTCACAGGGGGCAGGTGAGCAGTTCTTC. Amino acids: CASSSQGAGEQFF.

The chain employs TRBV4-2 and TRBJ1-5; weak D call: TRBD1 (5 bases). Per the germline V gene, CDR1 is LGHNA and CDR2 is YNFKEQ. The V end was cut by 1 base, the J end by 0 bases, with 10 bases between. The CDR3 extends over 16 amino acids. The CDR3 region has the DNA TGTGCCAGCAGCCAAGTAGGGGCAGATAGCAATCAGCCCCAGCATTTT. Protein product: CASSQVGADSNQPQHF.

This clone was picked up a small number of times. V is TRBV7-6 and J is TRBJ2-2, with 8 bases that match TRBD1. Trimming removed 1 base from V and 4 bases from J; junction bases left unmatched: 8. The CDR3 runs to 17 residues. CDR1 is SGHVS, CDR2 FNYEAQ, per germline. The CDR3 bases are TGTGCCAGCAGCTTAGGTCAGGGGGCTGGTGGCACCGGGGAGCTGTTTTTT. Encoded protein: CASSLGQGAGGTGELFF.

This clone was observed a handful of times. The genes are TRBV5-1 and TRBJ2-2; 7 bases are shared with TRBD2. CDR1 SGHRS and CDR2 YFSETQ come from the germline V gene. The V gene end was trimmed by 0 bases and the J gene end by 6 bases; junction bases not matched to a gene: 5. This CDR3 has 15 residues. In DNA form, the CDR3 reads TGCGCCAGCAGCTTGGCTTACGCGGGGGCCGGGGAGCTGTTTTTT. As protein: CASSLAYAGAGELFF.

This chain uses TRBV3-1 (or the pseudogene TRBV3-2) with TRBJ1-1; D is ambiguous. Trimming removed 1 base from V and 4 bases from J, with 7 bases in between. From germline, CDR1 is LGHDT and CDR2 YNNKEL (reference sequence). CDR3 length: 13 amino acids. CDR3 sequence: CASSQVAPTEAFF. In DNA form, the CDR3 reads TGTGCCAGCAGCCAAGTAGCCCCCACTGAAGCTTTCTTT.